Shown below are 21 T cell receptor beta chains from a single sample sequenced in a study of control samples from healthy donors and cancer patients. Assay: immunoSEQ multiplex PCR; the TCRdb copy retains only in-frame clones and omits some. The sample lists 120,000 or so clones, more than 80% occurring once. The sequenced sample consisted of blood. These receptor sequences come from a man aged 18 to 35 in good health.

This clone was observed a single time. The chain uses TRBV20-1 and TRBJ2-1; 13 nucleotides align to TRBD2. V trimming: 3 bases; J trimming: 0 bases; junction bases outside the gene matches: 8. The CDR3 totals 18 residues. Germline values: CDR1 DFQATT, CDR2 SNEGSKA (reference sequence). The chain's CDR3 is CSASLGLAGAYSYNEQFF. CDR3 DNA: TGCAGTGCTAGTTTAGGACTAGCGGGGGCATACTCCTACAATGAGCAGTTCTTC.

The chain links TRBV4-2 to TRBJ2-5; 7 bases are shared with TRBD1. Trimming took 1 base from V and 3 from J; bases not matched to a gene: 8. Germline CDR1 is LGHNA and CDR2 is YNFKEQ. This CDR3 has 16 amino acids. CDR3 loop: CASSQGAGTGEETQYF. CDR3 nucleotide sequence: TGTGCCAGCAGCCAAGGTGCGGGTACAGGGGAAGAGACCCAGTACTTC.

The CDR3 protein is CASSSTWGRTYEQYF. Here the CDR3 DNA reads TGTGCCAGCAGCTCCACCTGGGGCAGGACCTACGAGCAGTACTTC. The chain combines TRBV7-2 with TRBJ2-7, with TRBD1 as a possible D gene (5 bases). V shed 4 bases and J shed 2 bases, with 15 bases lying between them. The germline gives CDR1 SGHTA, CDR2 FQGNSA. The CDR3 loop spans 15 amino acids.

The chain joins TRBV6-5 to TRBJ1-4, with D perhaps matching TRBD1 (5 bases). This CDR3 is 13 amino acids long. In germline, CDR1 is MNHEY, CDR2 SVGAGI. The V end lost 10 bases, the J end lost 4 bases, and 13 bases lay between the germline ends. The CDR3 loop is CATKIQVNEKLFF. The CDR3 DNA is TGTGCCACCAAGATACAGGTTAATGAAAAACTGTTTTTT.

This clone was seen just once. The J gene is TRBJ1-1, the V gene TRBV3-1 (or the pseudogene TRBV3-2); no clear D gene. The V and J ends lost 1 base and 6 bases respectively, with 9 bases between them. CDR3 size: 13 residues. Germline values: CDR1 LGHDT, CDR2 YNNKEL (reference sequence). The CDR3 here is CASSQGEIPEAFF. For the CDR3, the DNA is TGTGCCAGCAGCCAAGGTGAGATACCTGAAGCTTTCTTT.

V usage is TRBV27 and J usage is TRBJ1-6; D gene uncertain. The germline gives CDR1 MNHEY, CDR2 SMNVEV (reference sequence). Trimming pared 3 bases from V and 4 bases from J, leaving 10 bases between. The CDR3 has 15 residues. Here the CDR3 DNA reads TGTGCCAGCAGTTTTGGAACACCGTATAATTCACCCCTCCACTTT. Its translation is CASSFGTPYNSPLHF.

V is TRBV3-1 (or the pseudogene TRBV3-2) and J is TRBJ1-2; possible D gene TRBD1, 5 bases. The germline gives CDR1 LGHDT, CDR2 YNNKEL (reference sequence). This CDR3 is built from 14 residues. The V and J ends lost 0 bases and 8 bases respectively, with 13 bases between them. The CDR3: CASSQDTRGGGYTF. The CDR3 nucleotides are TGTGCCAGCAGCCAAGATACGAGGGGAGGCGGCTACACCTTC.

The sample holds one count of this clone. The chain joins TRBV5-1 to TRBJ1-4, with 7 nucleotides matching TRBD1. J gave up 8 bases and V 4 bases, and 5 bases lay outside the gene matches. The CDR3 covers 13 residues. The germline V gene has CDR1 SGHRS and CDR2 YFSETQ. This chain's CDR3 is CASSRETGEKLFF. CDR3 DNA: TGCGCCAGCAGCAGGGAGACAGGGGAAAAACTGTTTTTT.

This clone has more than one count but fewer than ten. This sequence joins TRBV4-1 and TRBJ1-3, with D hard to call. V lost 0 bases, J lost 4 bases, and 4 bases lay in between. The germline V gene has CDR1 MGHRA and CDR2 YSYEKL. The CDR3 sequence is 13 residues long. The CDR3 reads CASSQDWGNTIYF. Here the CDR3 DNA reads TGCGCCAGCAGCCAAGATTGGGGAAACACCATATATTTT.

This clone occurred a few times. The chain is built from TRBV6-6 and TRBJ1-2, with 8 bases identical to TRBD1. The CDR3 contains 16 residues. The germline gives CDR1 MNHNY, CDR2 SVGAGI (reference sequence). V lost 5 bases to trimming and J lost 3 bases; unmatched junction nucleotides: 11. CDR3 sequence reads: CASSQLDRGGYYGYTF. Written as DNA, the CDR3 is TGTGCCAGCAGTCAGCTAGACAGGGGAGGGTACTATGGCTACACCTTC.

The chain links TRBV13 to TRBJ1-3; D remains ambiguous. Trimming left V 0 bases short and J 2 bases short, with 5 bases between. The CDR3 loop spans 14 amino acids. Looked up from germline, CDR1 is PRHDT and CDR2 is FYEKMQ (reference sequence). Here the CDR3 reads CASSLGRAGNTIYF. The CDR3, as DNA: TGTGCCAGCAGCTTAGGGAGGGCTGGAAACACCATATATTTT.

The rearrangement links TRBV6-8 to TRBJ2-1, with 10 bases lining up with TRBD2. The V and J ends lost 8 bases and 14 bases, in that order; junction bases with no gene match: 9. Germline V gene sequence: CDR1 MNHGY, CDR2 SAAAGT. The CDR3 runs 12 residues. CDR3 in amino acids: CASRTLAGFEFF. DNA for the CDR3: TGTGCCAGCCGAACACTAGCGGGGTTTGAGTTCTTC.

J is TRBJ1-2 and V is TRBV3-1 (or the pseudogene TRBV3-2); TRBD1 aligns across 7 bases. The CDR3 totals 16 residues. CDR1 LGHDT and CDR2 YNNKEL come from the germline V gene (reference sequence). V gave up 0 bases and J gave up 7 bases; unmatched junction bases: 11. For the CDR3, the DNA is TGTGCCAGCAGCCAAGACCCGGGACAGTGGATGGGTGGCTACACCTTC. Protein sequence: CASSQDPGQWMGGYTF.

The chain combines TRBV9 with TRBJ2-3, with a weak D call TRBD2 (6 bases). The germline gives CDR1 SGDLS, CDR2 YYNGEE. Deletions cut 0 bases from V and 4 bases from J, with 15 bases between. CDR3 length: 16 residues. The CDR3 spells CASSVDSEGLADTQYF. The CDR3 DNA follows: TGTGCCAGCAGCGTAGATTCGGAGGGGCTCGCAGATACGCAGTATTTT.

Ten or more counts support this clone. The chain employs TRBV13 and TRBJ1-6, with 10 bases identical to TRBD1. Germline V gives CDR1 PRHDT, CDR2 FYEKMQ (reference sequence). V lost 4 bases to trimming and J lost 9 bases; unmatched junction nucleotides: 3. The CDR3 is 14 amino acids. The chain's CDR3 is CASSSGTGVSPLHF. The CDR3 DNA is TGTGCCAGCAGCTCCGGGACAGGGGTTTCACCCCTCCACTTT.

The chain couples TRBV5-4 to TRBJ2-3, with a tentative D call TRBD1 (6 bases). CDR3 length: 15 amino acids. The V and J ends lost 4 bases and 1 base respectively, with 13 bases between them. Germline V lookup: CDR1 SGHNT, CDR2 YYREEE (reference sequence). CDR3 loop: CASSPGQSGTDTQYF. DNA of the CDR3: TGTGCCAGCAGCCCCGGACAGTCTGGCACAGATACGCAGTATTTT.

The chain carries TRBV13 and TRBJ2-7; 9 bases align to TRBD1. Germline lookup yields CDR1 PRHDT and CDR2 FYEKMQ (reference sequence). Trimming took 5 bases from V and 3 from J; bases not matched to a gene: 8. The CDR3 contains 15 residues. For the CDR3, the DNA is TGTGCCAGCAGCCCTGGGACAGGGCCTGGCTACGAGCAGTACGTC. Protein sequence: CASSPGTGPGYEQYV.

This rearrangement joins TRBV4-1 to TRBJ1-1, with D possibly TRBD1 on 5 matching bases. Deletions cut 5 bases from V and 5 bases from J, with 12 bases between. Germline-derived CDR1 and CDR2 are MGHRA and YSYEKL. The CDR3 consists of 13 residues. DNA of the CDR3: TGCGCCAGCAGCTTAGGGGAGAAAACTGAAGCTTTCTTT. This translates into CASSLGEKTEAFF.

This clone was picked up one time. The V and J genes are TRBV6-5 and TRBJ2-7, with 9 positions matching TRBD1. Germline V lookup: CDR1 MNHEY, CDR2 SVGAGI. After removal of 6 bases from V and 6 bases from J, the junction contained 12 bases not matched to a gene. The CDR3 covers 15 residues. CDR3 DNA: TGTGCCAGCAGGGGGGTTGGGGACAGGGCCCCCGAGCAGTACGTC. Translating it yields CASRGVGDRAPEQYV.

V usage is TRBV5-6 and J usage is TRBJ1-5; the D gene is possibly TRBD1 (5 bases). V shed 2 bases and J shed 4 bases, with 10 bases lying between them. The CDR3 loop spans 14 amino acids. CDR1 is SGHDT and CDR2 is YYEEEE in the germline V gene. The CDR3 reads CASSFPGMNQPQHF. Written as DNA, the CDR3 is TGTGCCAGCAGCTTTCCAGGGATGAATCAGCCCCAGCATTTT.

The rearrangement joins TRBV30 to TRBJ1-3; unclear D gene. Germline V gene lookup returns CDR1 GTSNPN and CDR2 SVGIG (reference sequence). Trimming shortened V by 2 bases and J by 0 bases, and 8 bases separated the two germline ends. The length of the CDR3 is 14 residues. CDR3 DNA sequence: TGTGCCTGGAGTAACGAGTTCTCTGGAAACACCATATATTTT. It specifies CAWSNEFSGNTIYF. Full variable domain (remainder filled in from reference TRBV30 and TRBJ1-3): SQTIHQWPATLVQPVGSPLSLECTVEGTSNPNLYWYRQAAGRGLQLLFYSVGIGQISSEVPQNLSASRPQDRQFILSSKKLLLSDSGFYLCAWSNEFSGNTIYFGEGSWLTVV.